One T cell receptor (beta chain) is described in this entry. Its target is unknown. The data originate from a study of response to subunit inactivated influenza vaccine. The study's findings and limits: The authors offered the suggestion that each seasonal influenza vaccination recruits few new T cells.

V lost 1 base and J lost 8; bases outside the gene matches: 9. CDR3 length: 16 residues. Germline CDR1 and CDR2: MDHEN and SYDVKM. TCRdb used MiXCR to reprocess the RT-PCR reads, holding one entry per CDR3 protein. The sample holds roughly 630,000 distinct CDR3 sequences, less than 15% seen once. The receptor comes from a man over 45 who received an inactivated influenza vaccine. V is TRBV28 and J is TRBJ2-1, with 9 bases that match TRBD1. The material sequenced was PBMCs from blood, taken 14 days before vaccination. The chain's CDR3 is CASSLFRDREHDEQFF. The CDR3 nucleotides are TGTGCCAGCAGTTTATTCCGGGACAGGGAGCATGATGAGCAGTTCTTC.